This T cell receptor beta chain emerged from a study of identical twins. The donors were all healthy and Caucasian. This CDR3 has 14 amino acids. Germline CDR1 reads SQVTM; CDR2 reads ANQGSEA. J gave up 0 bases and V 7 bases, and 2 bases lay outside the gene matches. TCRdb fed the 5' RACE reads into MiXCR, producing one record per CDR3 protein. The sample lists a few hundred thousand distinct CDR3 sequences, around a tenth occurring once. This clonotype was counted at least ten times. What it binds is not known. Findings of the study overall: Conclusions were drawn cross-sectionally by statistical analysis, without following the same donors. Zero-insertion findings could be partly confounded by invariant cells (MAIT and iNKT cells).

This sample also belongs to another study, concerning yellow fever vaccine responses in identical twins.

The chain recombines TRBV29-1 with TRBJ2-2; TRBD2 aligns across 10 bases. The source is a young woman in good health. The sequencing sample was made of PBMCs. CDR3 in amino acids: CSASGGPNTGELFF. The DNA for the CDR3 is TGCAGCGCTAGCGGGGGCCCGAACACCGGGGAGCTGTTTTTT.